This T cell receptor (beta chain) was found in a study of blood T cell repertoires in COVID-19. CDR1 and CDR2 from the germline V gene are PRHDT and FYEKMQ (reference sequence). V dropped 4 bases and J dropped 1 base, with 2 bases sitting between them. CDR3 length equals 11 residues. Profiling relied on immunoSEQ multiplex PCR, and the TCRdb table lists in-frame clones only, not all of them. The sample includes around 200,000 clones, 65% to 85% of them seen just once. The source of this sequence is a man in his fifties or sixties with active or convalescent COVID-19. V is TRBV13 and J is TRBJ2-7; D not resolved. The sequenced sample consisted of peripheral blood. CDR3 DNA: TGTGCCAGCAGCTCATCCTACGAGCAGTACTTC. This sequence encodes CASSSSYEQYF.